This TCR beta chain appears in the sequencing data of a study of cytomegalovirus exposure and HLA in healthy donors. Study-level results: Researchers reportedly found TCR beta sequences accurately predicted most subjects' HLA-A and HLA-B alleles. The study found most TCR sequences rare, yet found some public TCRs in many donors. 87-base-pair reads could not separate some V segments, including TRBV6-2 and TRBV6-3.

Comment on this clone: Antigen specificity is unknown.

Primers for the PCR totalled 60 Vbeta and 13 Jbeta. Data came from immunoSEQ multiplex PCR; TCRdb stores just in-frame clones and leaves some out. The table has over 130,000 clones, around 75% seen once. V was clipped by 2 bases and J by 2 bases, with 16 bases between them. CDR1 is MNHNY, CDR2 SVGAGI, per germline (reference sequence). This CDR3 is built from 16 residues. Sequenced: PBMCs. The chain links TRBV6-6 to TRBJ2-7; D possibly corresponds to TRBD1 (5 bases). This receptor was taken from a female donor in good health and CMV-seronegative. The CDR3 sequence: CASSYTTAPYPYEQYF. The CDR3 bases are TGTGCCAGCAGTTACACGACAGCTCCTTATCCCTACGAGCAGTACTTC.